One and the same sample provided the 19 T cell receptor beta chains below, sequenced in a study of cytomegalovirus exposure and HLA in healthy donors. Amplification used 60 Vbeta primers and 13 Jbeta primers. TCRdb's copy holds only in-frame clones and misses some; the assay was immunoSEQ multiplex PCR. The sample yields roughly 31,000 clones, 50% to 75% seen once. Sequencing used PBMCs. These receptors all stem from a male donor in good health and CMV-seropositive.

The chain carries TRBV6-5 and TRBJ1-1, with D maybe TRBD1 (5 bases). Germline V gene sequence: CDR1 MNHEY, CDR2 SVGAGI. With 0 bases removed from V and 3 bases from J, the gap between germline ends came to 11 bases. The CDR3 consists of 15 residues. CDR3 region: CASSYSPSGDTEAFF. CDR3 DNA sequence: TGTGCCAGCAGTTACTCACCCTCGGGGGACACTGAAGCTTTCTTT.

This clone showed up just a few times. The rearrangement links TRBV25-1 to TRBJ1-4; D gene uncertain. The CDR3 runs 15 residues. V was cut by 6 bases and J by 0 bases, with 11 bases left in between. Looked up from germline, CDR1 is MGHDK and CDR2 is SYGVNS. The CDR3 bases are TGTGCCAGCAGCGACTACGGGGCAACTAATGAAAAACTGTTTTTT. Translating it yields CASSDYGATNEKLFF. The variable domain in full, with the rest retrieved from reference TRBV25-1 and TRBJ1-4, is EADIYQTPRYLVIGTGKKITLECSQTMGHDKMYWYQQDPGMELHLIHYSYGVNSTEKGDLSSESTVSRIRTEHFPLTLESARPSHTSQYLCASSDYGATNEKLFFGSGTQLSVL.

The genes are TRBV6-1 and TRBJ2-1, with 9 bases lining up with TRBD1. The CDR3 has 14 amino acids. V lost 6 bases to trimming and J lost 8 bases; unmatched junction nucleotides: 8. Germline CDR1 is MNHNS and CDR2 is SASEGT. The CDR3 loop is CASRGQGRGDEQFF. CDR3 coding DNA: TGTGCCAGCAGGGGACAGGGACGGGGCGATGAGCAGTTCTTC.

This clone was observed a single time. The DNA of the CDR3 is TGTGCCAGCAGTAAAGGGGCAGGTAGTGCCAGTGAGCAGTTCTTC. Protein: CASSKGAGSASEQFF. J is TRBJ2-1 and V is TRBV11-3; TRBD1 is a possible D gene (5 bases). The CDR3 covers 15 residues. V gave up 6 bases and J gave up 9 bases, with 21 bases separating them. The germline V gene encodes CDR1 SGHNT and CDR2 YENEEA.

The chain joins TRBV7-9 to TRBJ1-4; D possibly corresponds to TRBD1 (6 bases). Germline V CDR1 and CDR2: SEHNR, FQNEAQ (reference sequence). V was trimmed by 6 bases and J by 3 bases, leaving 20 bases between them. The CDR3 is 17 residues long. The CDR3 nucleotides read TGTGCCAGCAGGCCCCCGTTGGGGGCTAGGGCTAATGAAAAACTGTTTTTT. Amino acid sequence: CASRPPLGARANEKLFF.

V usage is TRBV19 and J usage is TRBJ2-4; unclear D gene. The CDR3 has 18 residues. Trimming took off 1 base at V and 0 bases at J, with 16 bases between the two ends. Germline values: CDR1 LNHDA, CDR2 SQIVND (reference sequence). CDR3 nucleotide sequence: TGTGCCAGTAGTATAGCCCTTTGGCGGAGCCTAGCCAAAAACATTCAGTACTTC. Its translation: CASSIALWRSLAKNIQYF. Full variable domain (rest looked up from reference TRBV19 and TRBJ2-4): DGGITQSPKYLFRKEGQNVTLSCEQNLNHDAMYWYRQDPGQGLRLIYYSQIVNDFQKGDIAEGYSVSREKKESFPLTVTSAQKNPTAFYLCASSIALWRSLAKNIQYFGAGTRLSVL.

The rearrangement joins TRBV1 to TRBJ1-1; the table's D call, TRBD1, has no DNA check behind it. TRBV1 is tagged as a pseudogene. The CDR3 runs 17 residues. The CDR3 DNA follows: TGCACCAGCAGCCAGCACAGGGTTTTCGAGACAAACACTGAAGCTTTCTTT. This codes for CTSSQHRVFETNTEAFF.

The genes are TRBV6-1 and TRBJ2-7; 9 bases map to TRBD1. Germline lookup yields CDR1 MNHNS and CDR2 SASEGT. The J segment lost 0 bases and the V segment lost 10 bases, leaving 7 bases of the junction unmatched. The CDR3 spans 14 residues. The CDR3 region is CATTGGQHSYEQYF. In DNA, the CDR3 is TGTGCCACTACAGGGGGCCAACACTCCTACGAGCAGTACTTC.

V usage is TRBV6-1 and J usage is TRBJ1-1, with D hard to call. Trimming removed 9 bases from V and 5 bases from J, with 13 bases in between. Germline V gene lookup returns CDR1 MNHNS and CDR2 SASEGT. This CDR3 region has 12 residues. CDR3 DNA: TGTGCCAGTTTCCCGGGATGGACTGAAGCTTTCTTT. Its translation is CASFPGWTEAFF.

The V and J genes are TRBV5-1 and TRBJ2-5, with D possibly matching TRBD1 (5 bases). V lost 0 bases and J 5 bases, leaving 11 bases between the germline ends. Looked up from germline, CDR1 is SGHRS and CDR2 is YFSETQ. CDR3 length equals 14 residues. The CDR3 region has the DNA TGCGCCAGCAGCTTGGGGCAGGGCGACGAGACCCAGTACTTC. It specifies CASSLGQGDETQYF.

The rearrangement uses TRBV2 and TRBJ2-1, with D perhaps matching TRBD2 (5 bases). Looked up from germline, CDR1 is SNHLY and CDR2 is FYNNEI. The V gene lost 4 bases and the J gene lost 0 bases, with 7 bases spanning the gap. The CDR3 is 14 residues long. The CDR3 spells CASSVSGSYNEQFF. CDR3 bases: TGTGCCAGCAGTGTGAGCGGCTCCTACAATGAGCAGTTCTTC.

The chain has TRBV2 and TRBJ1-5, with D maybe TRBD1 (6 bases). This CDR3 region has 17 residues. Looked up from germline, CDR1 is SNHLY and CDR2 is FYNNEI. Trimming removed 3 bases at V and 0 bases at J, with 15 bases between. This chain's CDR3 is CASSDFGGTNSNQPQHF. CDR3 DNA sequence: TGTGCCAGCAGTGATTTCGGTGGGACAAATAGCAATCAGCCCCAGCATTTT.

V and J are TRBV28 and TRBJ2-3; 7 nucleotides line up with TRBD1. The trim removed 5 bases at V and 5 bases at J, leaving 13 bases unmatched. Germline CDR1 and CDR2: MDHEN and SYDVKM. The CDR3 is 16 residues long. The CDR3 coding sequence is TGTGCCAGCAGTCCGCTTGTCGGGACAGATGGAGATACGCAGTATTTT. It is translated as CASSPLVGTDGDTQYF.

This chain joins TRBV19 and TRBJ1-2, with TRBD1 matching 8 bases. With 5 bases clipped from V and 7 bases from J, the junction kept 12 bases outside the gene matches. There are 15 residues in the CDR3. Germline V gene sequence: CDR1 LNHDA, CDR2 SQIVND (reference sequence). The DNA of the CDR3 is TGTGCCAGTAGTCCCAGCTCCGACAGGGGTCGTGGCTACACCTTC. Its protein product is CASSPSSDRGRGYTF.

This clone was observed a handful of times. The chain combines TRBV5-1 with TRBJ2-5; 12 positions agree with TRBD2. The CDR3 runs to 14 residues. Germline CDR1 and CDR2: SGHRS and YFSETQ. The ends lost 5 bases at V and 2 bases at J; junction bases unmatched: 1. The CDR3 DNA follows: TGCGCCAGCAGGGGACTAGCGGGTCAAGAGACCCAGTACTTC. Its translation: CASRGLAGQETQYF. The full variable domain, rest sourced from reference TRBV5-1 and TRBJ2-5, is KAGVTQTPRYLIKTRGQQVTLSCSPISGHRSVSWYQQTPGQGLQFLFEYFSETQRNKGNFPGRFSGRQFSNSRSEMNVSTLELGDSALYLCASRGLAGQETQYFGPGTRLLVL.

In this sample, this clone turned up a few times. The rearrangement uses TRBV28 and TRBJ2-7; D remains unclear. This CDR3 contains 13 residues. Trimming cost V 1 base and J 1 base, with 5 bases left between them. Germline-derived CDR1 and CDR2 are MDHEN and SYDVKM. CDR3: CASSLSFSYEQYF. CDR3 DNA: TGTGCCAGCAGTTTATCTTTTTCCTACGAGCAGTACTTC.

This chain joins TRBV9 and TRBJ1-2; D is undetermined. The V gene lost 7 bases and the J gene lost 5 bases, with 9 bases spanning the gap. Germline V CDR1 and CDR2: SGDLS, YYNGEE. This CDR3 spans 11 amino acids. The chain's CDR3 is CASAWEYGYTF. CDR3 nucleotides: TGTGCCAGCGCGTGGGAGTATGGCTACACCTTC.

This chain connects TRBV30 to TRBJ2-5; 7 bases are a match to TRBD2. The trim removed 8 bases at V and 1 base at J, leaving 7 bases unmatched. The germline V gene encodes CDR1 GTSNPN and CDR2 SVGIG (reference sequence). The CDR3 spans 13 residues. The CDR3 reads CAHAGEAQETQYF. In nucleotides, the CDR3 is TGTGCCCACGCGGGGGAGGCCCAAGAGACCCAGTACTTC.

This chain connects TRBV19 to TRBJ1-4; 7 positions agree with TRBD1. The CDR3 has 15 residues. Germline V gene sequence: CDR1 LNHDA, CDR2 SQIVND (reference sequence). Trimming cost V 4 bases and J 3 bases; bases outside gene matches: 5. The CDR3 DNA reads as TGTGCCAGTAGTAACAGGGGTCTGGCTAATGAAAAACTGTTTTTT. This codes for CASSNRGLANEKLFF.